Shown below are 25 T cell receptor beta chains from a single sample sequenced in a study of PD-L1 blockade in urothelial cancer. Repertoires were generated with immunoSEQ multiplex PCR, while TCRdb's copy carries only in-frame clones and drops some. The sample consists of some 30,000 clones, 70% to 90% of them appearing once. The sequences come from PBMCs, collected around atezolizumab (anti-PD-L1) treatment. These receptors came from a man aged 50 or older with urothelial cancer.

The chain uses TRBV7-9 and TRBJ1-2, with D hard to call. The CDR3 spans 14 residues. Between the trimmed V and J ends, which lost 0 bases and 5 bases, there was a span of 10 bases. The germline V gene encodes CDR1 SEHNR and CDR2 FQNEAQ (reference sequence). The CDR3 spells CASSLALFKYGYTF. The DNA of the CDR3 is TGTGCCAGCAGCTTAGCACTATTTAAATATGGCTACACCTTC.

This clone was seen once. This chain links TRBV4-3 with TRBJ2-7; D is perhaps TRBD1 (6 bases). The CDR3 loop spans 15 amino acids. V shed 1 base and J shed 7 bases, with 17 bases lying between them. Germline CDR1 LGHNA, CDR2 YSLEER. The CDR3 is CASSQVLGAWGEQYF. In nucleotides, the CDR3 is TGCGCCAGCAGCCAAGTATTGGGGGCCTGGGGGGAGCAGTACTTC.

The genes are TRBV18 and TRBJ2-7; tentatively, D is TRBD1 (5 bases). CDR1 is KGHSH, CDR2 LQKENI, per germline. Between the trimmed V and J ends, which lost 3 bases and 0 bases, there was a span of 9 bases. The CDR3 sequence is 14 residues long. The CDR3 DNA reads as TGTGCCAGCTCACCCGCTCAGGGCTCCTACGAGCAGTACTTC. The encoded protein is CASSPAQGSYEQYF.

This chain uses TRBV10-3 with TRBJ1-5; D remains unclear. V shed 0 bases and J shed 7 bases, with 10 bases lying between them. The CDR3 consists of 14 residues. CDR1 and CDR2 (germline): ENHRY, SYGVKD. The CDR3 is CAISESISGQPQHF. CDR3 DNA: TGTGCCATCAGTGAGTCGATTTCAGGACAGCCCCAGCATTTT.

V is TRBV27 and J is TRBJ2-7; maybe TRBD1 (6 bases). The CDR3 totals 17 residues. Trimming cost V 1 base and J 2 bases, with 18 bases left between them. CDR1 and CDR2 (germline): MNHEY, SMNVEV (reference sequence). CDR3 sequence reads: CASSLFAPGHAAYEQYF. Written as DNA, the CDR3 is TGTGCCAGCAGTTTATTTGCCCCGGGACACGCCGCCTACGAGCAGTACTTC.

The genes are TRBV30 and TRBJ2-3; D possibly corresponds to TRBD1 (6 bases). CDR3 length equals 15 residues. CDR1 and CDR2 from the germline V gene are GTSNPN and SVGIG (reference sequence). The V and J ends lost 2 bases and 4 bases respectively, with 16 bases between them. The CDR3 DNA reads as TGTGCCTGGAGTCCCGGTTTAGGGGGAGCAGATACGCAGTATTTT. This encodes CAWSPGLGGADTQYF.

The chain employs TRBV28 and TRBJ2-7, with D tentatively TRBD2 (6 bases). The CDR3 contains 11 residues. The V and J ends lost 11 bases and 2 bases respectively, with 10 bases between them. Germline CDR1 is MDHEN and CDR2 is SYDVKM. The CDR3 DNA reads as TGTGCCGGGGGGTCTCCCTACGAGCAGTACTTC. This sequence encodes CAGGSPYEQYF. Drawing the rest from reference TRBV28 and TRBJ2-7, the complete variable domain is DVKVTQSSRYLVKRTGEKVFLECVQDMDHENMFWYRQDPGLGLRLIYFSYDVKMKEKGDIPEGYSVSREKKERFSLILESASTNQTSMYLCAGGSPYEQYFGPGTRLTVT.

The rearrangement joins TRBV19 to TRBJ1-1; D gene unclear. CDR1 LNHDA and CDR2 SQIVND come from the germline V gene (reference sequence). V lost 0 bases to trimming and J lost 5 bases, with 13 bases between them. The CDR3 is made up of 15 amino acids. DNA of the CDR3: TGTGCCAGTAGTATAGATCTTTCACCGGGTACTGAAGCTTTCTTT. Its protein product is CASSIDLSPGTEAFF.

The genes are TRBV19 and TRBJ2-4; 13 nucleotides align to TRBD2. The CDR3 is 18 residues long. With 2 bases clipped from V and 5 bases from J, the junction kept 9 bases outside the gene matches. Per the germline V gene, CDR1 is LNHDA and CDR2 is SQIVND (reference sequence). CDR3 protein: CASSILRTSGGRQNIQYF. The DNA of the CDR3 is TGTGCCAGTAGTATACTCCGGACTAGCGGGGGCCGACAAAACATTCAGTACTTC. Using reference TRBV19 and TRBJ2-4 for the parts outside the CDR3, the full variable domain is DGGITQSPKYLFRKEGQNVTLSCEQNLNHDAMYWYRQDPGQGLRLIYYSQIVNDFQKGDIAEGYSVSREKKESFPLTVTSAQKNPTAFYLCASSILRTSGGRQNIQYFGAGTRLSVL.

J is TRBJ1-2 and V is TRBV28; D not certain. V was pared by 5 bases and J by 2 bases, with 18 bases between. Germline V gene lookup returns CDR1 MDHEN and CDR2 SYDVKM. The CDR3 extends over 16 amino acids. The CDR3 bases are TGTGCCAGCAGTCCCCCCCAGGTTCCCATCAACTATGGCTACACCTTC. Translated: CASSPPQVPINYGYTF.

This chain connects TRBV12-5 to TRBJ2-1; TRBD1 matches 9 bases. The CDR3 has 15 amino acids. The germline gives CDR1 LGHNT, CDR2 FRNRAP. Trimming took 4 bases from V and 8 from J; bases not matched to a gene: 9. The CDR3 region is CASGSTGQGRHEQFF. The DNA of the CDR3 is TGTGCTAGTGGTTCTACAGGACAGGGGAGGCATGAGCAGTTCTTC. The full variable domain, with the rest looked up from reference TRBV12-5 and TRBJ2-1, is DARVTQTPRHKVTEMGQEVTMRCQPILGHNTVFWYRQTMMQGLELLAYFRNRAPLDDSGMPKDRFSAEMPDATLATLKIQPSEPRDSAVYFCASGSTGQGRHEQFFGPGTRLTVL.

The V and J genes are TRBV29-1 and TRBJ1-1; D is undetermined. Germline V CDR1 and CDR2: SQVTM, ANQGSEA. There are 13 residues in the CDR3. Trimming cost V 7 bases and J 0 bases, with 12 bases left between them. The CDR3 sequence is CSAAGVMNTEAFF. CDR3 nucleotide sequence: TGCAGCGCCGCAGGCGTAATGAACACTGAAGCTTTCTTT.

This chain connects TRBV6-1 to TRBJ2-7; D perhaps matches TRBD2 (6 bases). V lost 5 bases and J lost 5, with 7 bases in between. Germline values: CDR1 MNHNS, CDR2 SASEGT. The CDR3 has 11 residues. CDR3 amino acids: CASSRRDEQYF. The DNA for the CDR3 is TGTGCCAGCAGTCGGAGGGACGAGCAGTACTTC.

V usage is TRBV28 and J usage is TRBJ2-7; D possibly corresponds to TRBD2 (6 bases). The germline V and J ends were trimmed by 4 bases and 2 bases, with 9 bases remaining between them. Germline values: CDR1 MDHEN, CDR2 SYDVKM. The CDR3 sequence is 13 residues long. In nucleotides, the CDR3 is TGTGCCAGCAGTTACGGCGGGGCCTACGAGCAGTACTTC. It specifies CASSYGGAYEQYF.

The V gene is TRBV2, the J gene TRBJ1-5; a possible D gene is TRBD1 (5 bases). The germline gives CDR1 SNHLY, CDR2 FYNNEI. Trimming removed 0 bases at V and 8 bases at J, with 14 bases between. The CDR3 extends over 15 amino acids. The CDR3 region is CASSEAVGLAKPQHF. CDR3 nucleotide sequence: TGTGCCAGCAGTGAAGCTGTGGGACTTGCGAAGCCCCAGCATTTT.

This chain connects TRBV6-5 to TRBJ1-5; no clear D. The CDR3 contains 14 residues. Germline CDR1 reads MNHEY; CDR2 reads SVGAGI. Trimming took 2 bases from V and 2 from J, leaving 7 bases between them. CDR3 sequence reads: CASSYGTGNQPQHF. For the CDR3, the DNA is TGTGCCAGCAGTTACGGCACAGGCAATCAGCCCCAGCATTTT.

On this clone itself: An end of the junction differs from the germline gene, which may be a read error. The rearrangement uses TRBV9 and TRBJ2-5, with TRBD2 matching 12 bases. CDR3 length: 14 amino acids. Germline CDR1 reads SGDLS; CDR2 reads YYNGEE. This CDR3 is CASSVGGLAGLQNF. The CDR3 DNA reads TGTGCCAGCAGCGTAGGTGGACTAGCGGGGTTACAGAACTTC. The whole variable domain, remainder taken from reference TRBV9 and TRBJ2-5, is DSGVTQTPKHLITATGQRVTLRCSPRSGDLSVYWYQQSLDQGLQFLIQYYNGEERAKGNILERFSAQQFPDLHSELNLSSLELGDSALYFCASSVGGLAGLQNFGPGTRLLVL.

The sample holds a few counts of this clone. V is TRBV30 and J is TRBJ1-1; D gene uncertain. V was shortened by 1 base and J by 1 base, with 4 bases between the two germline ends. Per germline, CDR1 GTSNPN and CDR2 SVGIG (reference sequence). This CDR3 has 12 amino acids. The CDR3 here is CAWSDRNTEAFF. In nucleotides, the CDR3 is TGTGCCTGGAGTGACAGGAACACTGAAGCTTTCTTT.

This clone was detected a few times. The chain has TRBV29-1 and TRBJ2-3; 12 positions agree with TRBD2. Germline V gives CDR1 SQVTM, CDR2 ANQGSEA. The V and J ends lost 5 bases and 14 bases, in that order; junction bases with no gene match: 11. This CDR3 is 13 amino acids long. The DNA for the CDR3 is TGCAGCGTTCCTAGCGGGGGGGCTTACGCCGTGTATTTT. Its translation is CSVPSGGAYAVYF.

The rearrangement joins TRBV5-5 to TRBJ2-1; 11 bases are shared with TRBD1. J was trimmed by 6 bases and V by 2 bases; bases with no gene match: 4. This CDR3 contains 15 residues. Per germline, CDR1 SGHKS and CDR2 YYEKEE (reference sequence). The CDR3 loop is CASSLGQGATNEQFF. The CDR3 nucleotides are TGTGCCAGCAGCTTAGGACAGGGGGCCACCAATGAGCAGTTCTTC.

The chain links TRBV18 to TRBJ2-3, with D perhaps TRBD1 (6 bases). Trimming left V 3 bases short and J 4 bases short, with 20 bases between. The CDR3 loop spans 17 amino acids. Germline V lookup: CDR1 KGHSH, CDR2 LQKENI. The CDR3 loop is CASSPTVGTLGADTQYF. As DNA, the CDR3 is TGTGCCAGCTCACCCACCGTCGGGACACTGGGGGCAGATACGCAGTATTTT.

This chain joins TRBV11-1 and TRBJ1-2; D perhaps matches TRBD1 (5 bases). This CDR3 comprises 14 residues. The V and J ends lost 5 bases and 6 bases respectively, with 16 bases between them. The germline V gene has CDR1 SGHAT and CDR2 FQDESV (reference sequence). Here the CDR3 reads CASSLLSGGDGYTF. Here the CDR3 DNA reads TGTGCCAGCAGCCTCCTTTCCGGAGGGGATGGCTACACCTTC. Drawing the rest from reference TRBV11-1 and TRBJ1-2, the complete variable domain is EAEVAQSPRYKITEKSQAVAFWCDPISGHATLYWYRQILGQGPELLVQFQDESVVDDSQLPKDRFSAERLKGVDSTLKIQPAELGDSAMYLCASSLLSGGDGYTFGSGTRLTVV.

The chain couples TRBV18 to TRBJ2-7; a possible D gene is TRBD2 (6 bases). The V and J ends lost 5 bases and 6 bases respectively, with 11 bases between them. This CDR3 is 12 amino acids long. Germline V gene lookup returns CDR1 KGHSH and CDR2 LQKENI. CDR3 DNA: TGTGCCAGCTCAGCCAGACTAGGCGAGCAGTACTTC. Its protein product is CASSARLGEQYF.

The sample holds one count of this clone. This chain connects TRBV6-5 to TRBJ1-6; D call uncertain. V dropped 7 bases and J dropped 0 bases, with 10 bases sitting between them. CDR3 length equals 15 residues. Per the germline V gene, CDR1 is MNHEY and CDR2 is SVGAGI. CDR3 coding DNA: TGTGCCAGCAAAGAAGGGAGCTCCTATAATTCACCCCTCCACTTT. It encodes CASKEGSSYNSPLHF.

This rearrangement joins TRBV7-3 to TRBJ1-5; D is possibly TRBD1 (6 bases). The CDR3 has 13 residues. Germline values: CDR1 SGHTA, CDR2 FQGTGA. V dropped 4 bases and J dropped 3 bases, with 7 bases sitting between them. The CDR3 nucleotides read TGTGCCAGCAGCTGGGACAACAATCAGCCCCAGCATTTT. Translating gives CASSWDNNQPQHF.